This T cell receptor (beta chain) was sequenced in a study of blood T cell repertoires in COVID-19. Only in-frame clones appear in the TCRdb table, and some are missing; sequencing was by immunoSEQ multiplex PCR. The top ten clones hold approximately 1% of a sample with a few hundred thousand clones, 85% to 90% of them seen once. Trimming cost V 4 bases and J 3 bases; bases outside gene matches: 6. Germline V lookup: CDR1 SGHAT, CDR2 FQDESV (reference sequence). CDR3 length equals 14 residues. Recruits, aged roughly 18 to 90 years, lived in 24 US areas. Two consecutive negative NP/OP PCR tests, clearance, or resolved symptoms defined Cohort 3 recovery.

This rearrangement joins TRBV11-1 to TRBJ2-7; 7 bases align to TRBD1. The sequenced sample consisted of PBMCs or T cells enriched from blood (not recorded which). This receptor was identified in a man between 18 and 35 years old who had recovered from COVID-19. CDR3 coding DNA: TGTGCCAGCAGCTACAGGACAGGAGGCTACGAGCAGTACTTC. Translated: CASSYRTGGYEQYF.